A single sample gave rise to the 3 T cell receptor beta chains below, sequenced in a study of tissue T cells after allogeneic stem cell transplantation. Time point given: mouse harvest day 7 after allogeneic transplant. Mouse grafts combined 10^7 T-cell-depleted bone marrow cells with 10^6 splenic CD5+ T cells. Clones were read by immunoSEQ multiplex PCR, and TCRdb kept only the in-frame ones, dropping some. This table has under 8,000 clones, just under 50% appearing once. What was sequenced was lymph node tissue. The receptors come from a female BALB/c mouse given C57BL/6 T cells with graft-versus-host disease after an allogeneic hematopoietic cell transplant.

There are a few counts of this clone. Genes and germline are mouse. The read comes to an end 1 residue before the CDR3 does, leaving the germline J gene to fill in the end. V and J are TRBV1 and TRBJ2-4, with D tentatively TRBD1 (6 bases). There are 14 residues in the CDR3. Deletions cut 4 bases from V and 0 bases from J, with 8 bases between. Germline loops: CDR1 NSQYPW, CDR2 LRSPGD (reference sequence). The covered CDR3 bases are TGCACCTGCAGTGGGGGACAAAGTCAAAACACCTTGTAC. Encoded protein: CTCSGGQSQNTLY. The entire CDR3 reads CTCSGGQSQNTLYF.

Of note for this clone: Germline and genes here are mouse. The CDR3 spells CASSFPTGGAYAEQFF. The sequenced CDR3 bases are TGTGCAAGCAGCTTCCCGACTGGGGGGGCGTATGCTGAGCAGTTC. The V and J genes are TRBV16 and TRBJ2-1; the match to TRBD2 covers 12 bases. The read terminates 1 residue before the CDR3 end, so the remaining end is supplied by the germline J gene. The germline V gene encodes CDR1 SGHSA and CDR2 FRNQAP. The CDR3 loop spans 16 amino acids. Germline trimming cut 3 bases from V and 4 bases from J; bases unmatched to any gene: 4.

A note on this clone: Germline and genes: mouse. Coverage ceases 1 residue before the CDR3 finishes, and the germline J gene fills in the end. This chain uses TRBV15 with TRBJ2-4; D gene unclear. Deletions cut 4 bases from V and 3 bases from J, with 8 bases between. Germline CDR1 reads SGHND; CDR2 reads FRSKSL. The CDR3 loop spans 13 amino acids. The CDR3 spells CASSWGGQNTLYF. Partial CDR3 DNA: TGTGCCAGCAGTTGGGGAGGACAAAACACCTTGTAC.